The 23 T cell receptor beta chains presented below share a single source sample, sequenced in a study of shared T cell receptors in the human thymus. Data came from immunoSEQ multiplex PCR; TCRdb stores just in-frame clones and leaves some out. Of about 540,000 clones listed, about four fifths are singletons. These records were also assigned to another study, of human thymus T cells.

Source material: thymocytes. The receptors were gathered from a boy younger than two with a congenital heart defect.

The chain combines TRBV27 with TRBJ2-7; 10 bases are shared with TRBD2. Trimming cost V 4 bases and J 5 bases; bases outside gene matches: 8. This CDR3 region has 15 residues. CDR1 and CDR2 from the germline V gene are MNHEY and SMNVEV (reference sequence). CDR3 nucleotides: TGTGCCAGCAGTTCCCCGGGACTAGCGTTCGACGAGCAGTACTTC. Its translation: CASSSPGLAFDEQYF.

As DNA, the CDR3 is TGTGCCACCCGGGACAGGAATGGCTACACCTTC. It is translated as CATRDRNGYTF. The gene calls are TRBV6-5 and TRBJ1-2, with 8 bases matching TRBD1. Germline V gene data show CDR1 as MNHEY and CDR2 as SVGAGI. Trimming cost V 10 bases and J 6 bases; bases outside gene matches: 4. CDR3 length: 11 residues.

A few counts support this clone. The chain combines TRBV15 with TRBJ1-5; 8 bases are shared with TRBD1. Trimming cost V 1 base and J 4 bases; bases outside gene matches: 3. The length of the CDR3 is 15 residues. Germline V CDR1 and CDR2: LNHNV, YYDKDF (reference sequence). This CDR3 reads CATSRGRGLNQPQHF. CDR3 sequence (DNA): TGTGCCACCAGCAGAGGCAGGGGGCTTAATCAGCCCCAGCATTTT.

This clone was detected a few times. The rearrangement joins TRBV5-5 to TRBJ2-7; 12 bases are shared with TRBD2. V lost 0 bases, J lost 5 bases, and 3 bases stayed unmatched. Germline V gene sequence: CDR1 SGHKS, CDR2 YYEKEE (reference sequence). The CDR3 is 15 amino acids. This CDR3 is CASSLGLAGADEQYF. Here the CDR3 DNA reads TGTGCCAGCAGCTTGGGACTAGCGGGAGCAGACGAGCAGTACTTC.

V usage is TRBV4-2 and J usage is TRBJ2-3; maybe TRBD2 (6 bases). CDR1 and CDR2 from the germline V gene are LGHNA and YNFKEQ. The CDR3 is 18 amino acids. Trimming took off 7 bases at V and 0 bases at J, with 23 bases between the two ends. CDR3 coding DNA: TGTGCCAGCACCCCAAGACTTGAGGAGGGAGGTAGCACAGATACGCAGTATTTT. Translating gives CASTPRLEEGGSTDTQYF.

The rearrangement links TRBV4-3 to TRBJ2-2; 12 nucleotides match TRBD2. Germline assignment: CDR1 LGHNA and CDR2 YSLEER. The CDR3 runs to 17 residues. The trim removed 4 bases at V and 5 bases at J, leaving 8 bases unmatched. The CDR3 DNA is TGCGCCAGCAGCCTGACTAGCGGGAGAGGTAGGACCGGGGAGCTGTTTTTT. Protein: CASSLTSGRGRTGELFF.

J is TRBJ2-7 and V is TRBV7-8; perhaps TRBD2 as D (6 bases). Germline assignment: CDR1 SGHVS and CDR2 FQNEAQ. Trimming stripped 2 bases from V and 0 bases from J, with 11 bases between. The CDR3 spans 15 residues. The CDR3 DNA follows: TGTGCCAGCAGCTTAATACTAGCTAGCTCCTACGAGCAGTACTTC. Translating it yields CASSLILASSYEQYF.

The V call is TRBV7-8, the J call TRBJ2-7, with D tentatively TRBD2 (5 bases). The CDR3 contains 13 residues. Germline lookup yields CDR1 SGHVS and CDR2 FQNEAQ. V lost 5 bases to trimming and J lost 3 bases, with 11 bases between them. This CDR3 reads CASSRSGNYEQYF. The CDR3 DNA sequence: TGTGCCAGCAGCCGGAGCGGAAACTACGAGCAGTACTTC. The whole variable domain, remainder taken from reference TRBV7-8 and TRBJ2-7, is GAGVSQSPRYKVAKRGQDVALRCDPISGHVSLFWYQQALGQGPEFLTYFQNEAQLDKSGLPSDRFFAERPEGSVSTLKIQRTQQEDSAVYLCASSRSGNYEQYFGPGTRLTVT.

The chain is built from TRBV16 and TRBJ2-3; no clear D gene. The CDR3 is 13 amino acids. V was cut by 1 base and J by 3 bases, with 5 bases left in between. Germline CDR1 reads KGHSY; CDR2 reads FQNENV. CDR3 coding DNA: TGTGCCAGCAGCCAATTTTCAACAGATACGCAGTATTTT. Protein product: CASSQFSTDTQYF.

The chain employs TRBV29-1 and TRBJ1-1, with 10 bases fitting TRBD1. The J segment lost 0 bases and the V segment lost 3 bases, leaving 7 bases of the junction unmatched. Looked up from germline, CDR1 is SQVTM and CDR2 is ANQGSEA. The CDR3 covers 16 residues. The CDR3 coding sequence is TGCAGCGTTGAGGGACAGGGGACCGACATGAACACTGAAGCTTTCTTT. Translation: CSVEGQGTDMNTEAFF.

This clone appeared once. This chain joins TRBV4-3 and TRBJ1-1, with 11 positions matching TRBD1. The germline V gene encodes CDR1 LGHNA and CDR2 YSLEER. V lost 3 bases, J lost 4 bases, and 10 bases stayed unmatched. The CDR3 runs 17 residues. For the CDR3, the DNA is TGCGCCAGCAGCCAGGAACTCTCGGGACAGGGGGTCACTGAAGCTTTCTTT. Amino acid sequence: CASSQELSGQGVTEAFF.

The chain has TRBV4-1 and TRBJ2-7, with D perhaps matching TRBD2 (6 bases). Germline V gives CDR1 MGHRA, CDR2 YSYEKL. With 1 base removed from V and 4 bases from J, the gap between germline ends came to 32 bases. The CDR3 is 21 residues long. CDR3 region: CASSQVGGNGREGLGKYEQYF. In DNA, the CDR3 is TGCGCCAGCAGCCAAGTGGGGGGAAATGGCAGGGAAGGACTCGGGAAATACGAGCAGTACTTC.

V and J are TRBV4-2 and TRBJ2-3; 8 positions agree with TRBD2. Trimming took 0 bases from V and 6 from J; bases not matched to a gene: 14. The CDR3 has 18 amino acids. Germline loops: CDR1 LGHNA, CDR2 YNFKEQ. The DNA for the CDR3 is TGTGCCAGCAGCCAAGATGGGACTAGGCAAGAGCTTAAGGATACGCAGTATTTT. Translated, it gives CASSQDGTRQELKDTQYF.

The table lists this clone with a count of one. The chain couples TRBV6-5 to TRBJ2-5; possible D gene TRBD2, 6 bases. V lost 0 bases and J 12 bases, leaving 11 bases between the germline ends. This CDR3 is built from 12 residues. The germline V gene has CDR1 MNHEY and CDR2 SVGAGI. This chain's CDR3 is CASSYSGRREYF. As DNA, the CDR3 is TGTGCCAGCAGTTACTCAGGCAGGAGGGAGTACTTC.

This rearrangement joins TRBV28 to TRBJ1-5, with a possible D match to TRBD1 (5 bases). The germline gives CDR1 MDHEN, CDR2 SYDVKM. V was shortened by 4 bases and J by 2 bases, with 18 bases between the two germline ends. The CDR3 is made up of 17 amino acids. The CDR3 sequence is CASSSAAVRVGNQPQHF. In nucleotides, the CDR3 is TGTGCCAGCAGTTCGGCGGCCGTCAGGGTTGGCAATCAGCCCCAGCATTTT.

V usage is TRBV6-5 and J usage is TRBJ2-5, with D tentatively TRBD2 (6 bases). V was pared by 3 bases and J by 7 bases, with 15 bases between. Germline V lookup: CDR1 MNHEY, CDR2 SVGAGI. CDR3 length: 14 amino acids. In nucleotides, the CDR3 is TGTGCCAGCAGTTATAAGGACGGGAGTGCGACCCAGTACTTC. This gives the protein CASSYKDGSATQYF.

This chain uses TRBV5-1 with TRBJ2-1, with 7 bases aligning to TRBD2. Germline values: CDR1 SGHRS, CDR2 YFSETQ. The CDR3 is made up of 17 amino acids. Trimming removed 4 bases from V and 5 bases from J; junction bases left unmatched: 15. In DNA form, the CDR3 reads TGCGCCAGCAGCCCACAATTAAAGCGGGGAAGGGACAATGAGCAGTTCTTC. Translation gives CASSPQLKRGRDNEQFF.

This sequence joins TRBV19 and TRBJ2-5; the D is unclear. V lost 3 bases and J lost 2, with 13 bases in between. This CDR3 contains 15 residues. Germline values: CDR1 LNHDA, CDR2 SQIVND (reference sequence). The CDR3 DNA is TGTGCCAGTAGTATGGCCCCGGGTGAGCAAGAGACCCAGTACTTC. It specifies CASSMAPGEQETQYF.

This chain connects TRBV7-9 to TRBJ2-1, with a tentative D call TRBD2 (6 bases). In germline, CDR1 is SEHNR, CDR2 FQNEAQ (reference sequence). Trimming took 1 base from V and 4 from J, leaving 20 bases between them. This CDR3 contains 18 residues. The CDR3 bases are TGTGCCAGCAGCTTAGTGGACCCGCTAGCGTTAGCTTACAATGAGCAGTTCTTC. Translating gives CASSLVDPLALAYNEQFF.

CDR3 coding DNA: TGTGCCAGCAGCTTATGGCGCCTAGCGGGAGTGGGGAGCTCCTACGAGCAGTACTTC. This gives the protein CASSLWRLAGVGSSYEQYF. The gene calls are TRBV11-1 and TRBJ2-7; 10 nucleotides line up with TRBD2. After removal of 2 bases from V and 0 bases from J, the junction contained 13 bases not matched to a gene. Germline CDR1 SGHAT, CDR2 FQDESV (reference sequence). The CDR3 has 19 residues.

J is TRBJ2-7 and V is TRBV28, with a weak D call TRBD2 (6 bases). The CDR3 extends over 14 amino acids. Germline V gene lookup returns CDR1 MDHEN and CDR2 SYDVKM. Trimming shortened V by 2 bases and J by 5 bases, and 13 bases separated the two germline ends. The CDR3 loop is CASSLRLEGNEQYF. CDR3 bases: TGTGCCAGCAGTTTACGGCTGGAGGGTAACGAGCAGTACTTC.

V usage is TRBV5-6 and J usage is TRBJ2-1; 7 bases align to TRBD1. Per the germline V gene, CDR1 is SGHDT and CDR2 is YYEEEE. V was pared by 4 bases and J by 7 bases, with 2 bases of the junction left unmatched. CDR3 length equals 12 residues. CDR3 nucleotides: TGTGCCAGCAGCAGGGGGCCGAATGAGCAGTTCTTC. Translating it yields CASSRGPNEQFF. Using reference TRBV5-6 and TRBJ2-1 for the parts outside the CDR3, the full variable domain is DAGVTQSPTHLIKTRGQQVTLRCSPKSGHDTVSWYQQALGQGPQFIFQYYEEEERQRGNFPDRFSGHQFPNYSSELNVNALLLGDSALYLCASSRGPNEQFFGPGTRLTVL.

CDR3 bases: TGTGCCAGCAGCGGGGACAGCCGGGAGCAGTACTTC. Protein product: CASSGDSREQYF. This chain uses TRBV9 with TRBJ2-7; 7 nucleotides agree with TRBD1. The CDR3 contains 12 residues. Trimming at V came to 3 bases and at J to 7 bases, leaving 4 bases not matched to a gene. Germline V lookup: CDR1 SGDLS, CDR2 YYNGEE.